Following are 19 T cell receptor beta chains from one sample sequenced in a study of cytomegalovirus exposure and HLA in healthy donors. Amplification used 60 Vbeta primers and 13 Jbeta primers. The data were produced by immunoSEQ multiplex PCR, yet TCRdb's version contains in-frame clones alone and is incomplete. The sample includes over 100,000 clones, 9.5% to 13% of them seen just once. The specimen was PBMCs. The origin of the receptors is a man in his forties in good health and CMV-seropositive.

This clone was seen a handful of times. The rearrangement uses TRBV10-3 and TRBJ2-3; the D gene is possibly TRBD2 (5 bases). V was pared by 10 bases and J by 1 base, with 12 bases between. The CDR3 runs to 13 residues. Germline values: CDR1 ENHRY, CDR2 SYGVKD. CDR3 residues: CATSGSGTDTQYF. The DNA for the CDR3 is TGTGCCACCTCGGGTAGCGGCACAGATACGCAGTATTTT.

There are a few counts of this clone. CDR3: CASSYSTGQGPNGYTF. Here the CDR3 DNA reads TGTGCCAGCAGTTACTCGACAGGTCAGGGGCCCAATGGCTACACCTTC. The chain has TRBV6-5 and TRBJ1-2; D may be TRBD1 (6 bases). CDR1 is MNHEY, CDR2 SVGAGI, per germline. V was trimmed by 0 bases and J by 6 bases, leaving 17 bases between them. The CDR3 contains 16 residues.

A few counts support this clone. The chain recombines TRBV4-1 with TRBJ1-2, with 10 bases identical to TRBD1. Germline V gives CDR1 MGHRA, CDR2 YSYEKL. V was pared by 0 bases and J by 7 bases, with 5 bases of the junction left unmatched. The CDR3 spans 15 residues. The CDR3 sequence is CASSQETGGRSGYTF. CDR3 coding DNA: TGCGCCAGCAGCCAAGAGACAGGGGGCAGGAGTGGCTACACCTTC.

The V gene is TRBV11-2, the J gene TRBJ2-7, with 7 bases aligning to TRBD2. Germline CDR1 reads SGHAT; CDR2 reads FQNNGV. J was trimmed by 3 bases and V by 3 bases; bases with no gene match: 2. The CDR3 extends over 13 amino acids. The CDR3: CASSFGGSYEQYF. As DNA, the CDR3 is TGTGCCAGCAGCTTTGGCGGGAGCTACGAGCAGTACTTC.

This clone was observed a few times. V is TRBV5-4 and J is TRBJ1-2; a possible D gene is TRBD1 (6 bases). The V end lost 7 bases, the J end lost 6 bases, and 22 bases lay between the germline ends. Germline assignment: CDR1 SGHNT and CDR2 YYREEE (reference sequence). This CDR3 comprises 15 residues. CDR3 bases: TGTGCCAGCGGAGGACGTCCCACAGGGAGGGATGGCTACACCTTC. Translated: CASGGRPTGRDGYTF.

Points on this clone: Other DNA sequences from this sample encode an identical CDR3 as well. This chain's CDR3 is CASSRDRVAYEQYF. The CDR3 DNA sequence: TGTGCCAGCAGTAGAGACAGAGTGGCCTACGAGCAGTACTTC. This sequence joins TRBV6-5 and TRBJ2-7; tentative D call: TRBD1 (5 bases). The V and J ends lost 5 bases and 2 bases respectively, with 13 bases between them. CDR3 length equals 14 residues. Germline V CDR1 and CDR2: MNHEY, SVGAGI.

The rearrangement links TRBV4-1 to TRBJ2-3; maybe TRBD1 (6 bases). Deletions cut 0 bases from V and 7 bases from J, with 11 bases between. Germline V gives CDR1 MGHRA, CDR2 YSYEKL. CDR3 size: 14 residues. CDR3 DNA sequence: TGCGCCAGCAGCCAAGAATATCAGGGGTATACGCAGTATTTT. Its translation is CASSQEYQGYTQYF.

This clone appeared a few times. The CDR3 bases are TGTGCCATCAGCCCAGAGACAGGTTCTAGCGAGCAGTACTTC. Protein product: CAISPETGSSEQYF. The chain uses TRBV10-3 and TRBJ2-7; the D gene is possibly TRBD1 (6 bases). There are 14 residues in the CDR3. The V end lost 6 bases, the J end lost 6 bases, and 18 bases lay between the germline ends. The germline CDR1 and CDR2 sequences are ENHRY and SYGVKD.

This clone was recorded a few times. The chain uses TRBV5-1 and TRBJ2-1; unclear D gene. CDR1 and CDR2 (germline): SGHRS, YFSETQ. The CDR3 extends over 16 amino acids. Trimming cost V 2 bases and J 1 base, with 13 bases left between them. The CDR3 is CASSLEAATSYNEQFF. The CDR3 DNA is TGCGCCAGCAGCTTAGAGGCTGCGACTTCCTACAATGAGCAGTTCTTC.

The chain employs TRBV7-2 and TRBJ1-6; a possible D gene is TRBD1 (5 bases). V was cut by 5 bases and J by 4 bases, with 9 bases left in between. In germline, CDR1 is SGHTA, CDR2 FQGNSA. The CDR3 totals 14 residues. The CDR3 sequence: CASSVRVYNSPLHF. CDR3 bases: TGTGCCAGCAGCGTCAGGGTTTATAATTCACCCCTCCACTTT.

This clone was seen more than once but under ten times. V gene TRBV6-9 combines with J gene TRBJ2-7; D possibly corresponds to TRBD2 (6 bases). Trimming removed 8 bases at V and 0 bases at J, with 11 bases between. Germline lookup yields CDR1 MNHGY and CDR2 SVAAGI. This CDR3 has 13 amino acids. CDR3 nucleotide sequence: TGTGCCAGCCCCCGACTAGGCTCCTACGAGCAGTACTTC. Its translation: CASPRLGSYEQYF.

This clone has just a few counts. The genes are TRBV6-5 and TRBJ2-3, with 7 bases identical to TRBD2. The CDR3 sequence is 15 residues long. Unmatched junction bases numbered 5, after V lost 4 bases and J lost 1 base. Per the germline V gene, CDR1 is MNHEY and CDR2 is SVGAGI. The CDR3 is CASSWRERGTDTQYF. CDR3 sequence (DNA): TGTGCCAGCAGTTGGCGGGAGAGAGGCACAGATACGCAGTATTTT.

The chain has TRBV19 and TRBJ1-2; TRBD1 matches at 8 bases. The CDR3 spans 14 residues. Looked up from germline, CDR1 is LNHDA and CDR2 is SQIVND (reference sequence). The V gene end was trimmed by 5 bases and the J gene end by 8 bases; junction bases not matched to a gene: 10. The CDR3 nucleotides read TGTGCCAGTAGTCCCCGCCGGGACAGGCAAGGCTACACCTTC. It specifies CASSPRRDRQGYTF.

This clone has just a few counts. The genes are TRBV18 and TRBJ1-1; D is ambiguous. This CDR3 comprises 15 residues. Germline V lookup: CDR1 KGHSH, CDR2 LQKENI. V lost 6 bases, J lost 3 bases, and 17 bases lay in between. CDR3 sequence (DNA): TGTGCCAGCTCGCCCTCCAGGTACACAGACACTGAAGCTTTCTTT. This encodes CASSPSRYTDTEAFF.

The chain uses TRBV5-1 and TRBJ2-7, with D unclear. V shed 4 bases and J shed 4 bases, with 9 bases lying between them. The CDR3 runs to 12 residues. From germline, CDR1 is SGHRS and CDR2 YFSETQ. CDR3 region: CASSLNSYEQYF. DNA of the CDR3: TGCGCCAGCAGCCTGAACTCGTACGAGCAGTACTTC.

This clone has only a few counts. This rearrangement joins TRBV11-1 to TRBJ1-1; D not certain. CDR1 and CDR2 (germline): SGHAT, FQDESV (reference sequence). This CDR3 is 13 amino acids long. Between the trimmed V and J ends, which lost 1 base and 6 bases, there was a span of 9 bases. The CDR3 protein is CASSLGWASEAFF. In nucleotides, the CDR3 is TGTGCCAGCAGCTTAGGATGGGCTTCTGAAGCTTTCTTT.

This clone occurred a few times. The J gene is TRBJ2-2, the V gene TRBV28, with TRBD1 matching 9 bases. The V segment lost 6 bases and the J segment 5 bases; nucleotides outside the gene matches: 10. CDR1 is MDHEN, CDR2 SYDVKM, per germline. This CDR3 is built from 16 residues. CDR3 bases: TGTGCCAGCAGGAAACCGGGACAGGGTTTAACCGGGGAGCTGTTTTTT. Amino acids: CASRKPGQGLTGELFF.

The gene calls are TRBV9 and TRBJ1-6, with TRBD1 matching 8 bases. The CDR3 loop spans 17 amino acids. Germline CDR1 and CDR2: SGDLS and YYNGEE. The junction had 12 bases not matched to a gene; V was cut back by 0 bases and J by 10 bases. CDR3 sequence (DNA): TGTGCCAGCAGCGTAGGTATAGCAGGGACAGGAGCCTCACCCCTCCACTTT. Protein sequence: CASSVGIAGTGASPLHF.

The rearrangement links TRBV6-5 to TRBJ1-4, with 7 bases fitting TRBD1. The V segment lost 9 bases and the J segment 5 bases; nucleotides outside the gene matches: 3. CDR1 and CDR2 (germline): MNHEY, SVGAGI. The CDR3 totals 12 residues. This CDR3 is CASRTGNEKLFF. DNA for the CDR3: TGTGCCAGTCGGACAGGAAATGAAAAACTGTTTTTT.